The clone carrying this T cell receptor (beta chain) was seen just once. The source of the sample is a study of shared clonotypes between healthy human individuals. The germline gives CDR1 MNHNS, CDR2 SASEGT. The CDR3 extends over 14 amino acids. V was cut by 4 bases and J by 2 bases, with 11 bases left in between. Data came from immunoSEQ multiplex PCR; TCRdb stores just in-frame clones and leaves some out. The sample lists about 1 million clones, approximately 68% occurring once. This sequence joins TRBV6-1 and TRBJ1-2, with D unresolved. The sequence derives from a man aged 18 to 29 in good health. Sequencing was performed on memory CD4+ T cells sorted from blood. The subset here: CD45RA-negative fraction. For the CDR3, the DNA is TGTGCCAGCAGTGTCATGGACGCGAACTATGGCTACACCTTC. It encodes CASSVMDANYGYTF.